The present T cell receptor (beta chain) was sequenced within a study of blood T cell repertoires in COVID-19. Seattle cases were enrolled at active infection and followed longitudinally. This clone was counted once. Only in-frame clones appear in the TCRdb table, and some are missing; sequencing was by immunoSEQ multiplex PCR. The sample consists of 130,000 to 150,000 clones, 70% to 90% of them appearing once. CDR3 size: 16 residues. With V trimmed by 3 bases and J by 2 bases, 6 bases remained unmatched. The V gene's germline CDR1 is LNHDA and CDR2 SQIVND (reference sequence). The clonotype was recovered from a woman aged 60-70 years with COVID-19, enrolled during active disease. The source material was peripheral blood. J is TRBJ2-3 and V is TRBV19; TRBD2 aligns across 9 bases. The CDR3 spells CASSIWLAGFTDTQYF. As DNA, the CDR3 is TGTGCCAGTAGTATTTGGCTAGCGGGGTTCACAGATACGCAGTATTTT.